This T cell receptor beta chain was recorded in a study of blood T cell repertoires in COVID-19 (dated by TCRdb to 2018 to 2020). The study in broad terms: Collaborator samples came from the United States, Italy and Spain and covered acute and convalescent phases of COVID-19. Nearly every sample came with metadata listing a de-identified subject ID, COVID-19 status, age in years and sex. The dataset comprised deeply sampled blood TCRbeta repertoires from subjects exposed to, actively infected with, or recovered from COVID-19. The repertoires were released in a freely available public database intended as a resource for research on the immune response to SARS-CoV-2. Samples came from the ongoing ImmuneRACE study (first 160 participants) plus 1,254 subjects from 6 global collaborators. Where available, HLA class I and class II types were obtained from metadata supplied by the sample provider rather than from assay-based typing. The material from the prospective study consisted of cDNA or gDNA derived from T cells, B-cell-depleted T cells, or PBMCs.

Study-wide findings and limitations: Clinical and demographic metadata were provided uncurated, with the amount varying by source and participant.

CDR1 and CDR2 are drawn from the germline V gene (reference sequence): GTSNPN, SVGIG. Trimming removed 5 bases from V and 4 bases from J; the gene matches leave 12 bases unexplained. Measured from the cysteine to the phenylalanine, the CDR3 is 15 residues long. Just the 45-base CDR3 DNA is kept, in frame starting at base 1. The collaborating institutions used their own protocols to collect whole blood in K2EDTA tubes. Collaborator samples were shipped for TCRbeta analysis as frozen whole blood, isolated PBMCs, or DNA extracted from either sample type. Remarks on this clone: Its antigen remains unidentified. It has no much larger one-base neighbor in the sample; base qualities were not kept.

The immunoSEQ Assay, a bias-controlled multiplex PCR, was used to amplify TCRbeta CDR3 regions from genomic DNA. The authors processed their data as follows. The number of nucleated cells in each sample was estimated from the amplification of reference gene primers within the assay. To quantify the absolute abundance of each unique TCRbeta CDR3 rearrangement, sequence reads were collapsed and filtered. For each sample, productive Simpson clonality was calculated by taking the square root of Simpson's diversity index across productive rearrangements. TCRdb's version of the immuneACCESS table is confined to in-frame rearrangements and falls short of the full clone set. An unresolved V gene accounts for under half of the shortfall where checked; the remainder is of unknown origin. V and J calls and clone size follow that table, whereas D and trimming were derived from the DNA. Counted in this sample were 120,000 or so clones; roughly 79% of them appeared once. The biggest ten clones account for 20% to 25% of the sample.

Sequenced: peripheral blood. Here the chain combines TRBV30 and TRBJ2-3, with 7 middle bases fitting TRBD1. The TCR sequence derives from a human donor in a cohort sampled during active COVID-19. The CDR3 protein is CAWALGQVSSDTQYF. The DNA is TGTGCCTGGGCTCTCGGACAGGTGTCTTCAGATACGCAGTATTTT.